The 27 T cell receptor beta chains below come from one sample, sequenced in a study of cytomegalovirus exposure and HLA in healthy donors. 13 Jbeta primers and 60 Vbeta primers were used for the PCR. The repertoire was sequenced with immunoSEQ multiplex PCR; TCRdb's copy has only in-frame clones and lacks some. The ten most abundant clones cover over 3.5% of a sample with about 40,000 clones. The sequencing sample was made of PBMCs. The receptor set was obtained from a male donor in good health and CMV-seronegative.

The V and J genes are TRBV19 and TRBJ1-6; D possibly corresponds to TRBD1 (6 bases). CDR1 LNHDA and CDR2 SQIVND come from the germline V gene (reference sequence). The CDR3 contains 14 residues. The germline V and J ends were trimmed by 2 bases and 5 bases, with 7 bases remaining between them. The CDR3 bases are TGTGCCAGTAGTATAAGGGGGAATAATTCACCCCTCCACTTT. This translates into CASSIRGNNSPLHF.

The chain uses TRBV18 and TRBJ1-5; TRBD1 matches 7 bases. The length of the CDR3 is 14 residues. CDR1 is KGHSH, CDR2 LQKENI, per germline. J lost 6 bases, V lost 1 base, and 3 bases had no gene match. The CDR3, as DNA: TGTGCCAGCTCACCACAGGGGGCTTTTCAGCCCCAGCATTTT. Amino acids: CASSPQGAFQPQHF.

The CDR3 DNA is TGTGCCACCTCAGCCGGGGGGCTAGAGGGCTATGGCTACACCTTC. It encodes CATSAGGLEGYGYTF. The V gene is TRBV7-2, the J gene TRBJ1-2; D perhaps matches TRBD1 (6 bases). Germline lookup yields CDR1 SGHTA and CDR2 FQGNSA. This CDR3 contains 15 residues. V was trimmed by 10 bases and J by 4 bases, leaving 22 bases between them. The entire variable domain, with the rest obtained from reference TRBV7-2 and TRBJ1-2, is as follows: GAGVSQSPSNKVTEKGKDVELRCDPISGHTALYWYRQSLGQGLEFLIYFQGNSAPDKSGLPSDRFSAERTGGSVSTLTIQRTQQEDSAVYLCATSAGGLEGYGYTFGSGTRLTVV.

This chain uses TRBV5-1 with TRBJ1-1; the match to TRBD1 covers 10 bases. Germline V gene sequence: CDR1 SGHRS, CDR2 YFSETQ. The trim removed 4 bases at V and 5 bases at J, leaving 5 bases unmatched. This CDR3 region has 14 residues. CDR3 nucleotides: TGCGCCAGCAGCGAAGGACAGGGGGATACTGAAGCTTTCTTT. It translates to CASSEGQGDTEAFF.

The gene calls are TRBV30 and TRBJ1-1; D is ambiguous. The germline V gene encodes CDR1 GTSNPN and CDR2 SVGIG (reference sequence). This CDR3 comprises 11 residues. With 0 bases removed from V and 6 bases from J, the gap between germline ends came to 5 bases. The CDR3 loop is CAWSVSSEAFF. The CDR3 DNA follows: TGTGCCTGGAGTGTGTCTTCTGAAGCTTTCTTT.

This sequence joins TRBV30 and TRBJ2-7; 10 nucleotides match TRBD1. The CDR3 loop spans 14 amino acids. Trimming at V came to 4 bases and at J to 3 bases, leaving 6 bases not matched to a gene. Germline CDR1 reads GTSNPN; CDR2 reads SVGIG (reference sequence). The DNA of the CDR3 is TGTGCCTGGACGGACAGGGGGAAAAGCTACGAGCAGTACTTC. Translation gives CAWTDRGKSYEQYF.

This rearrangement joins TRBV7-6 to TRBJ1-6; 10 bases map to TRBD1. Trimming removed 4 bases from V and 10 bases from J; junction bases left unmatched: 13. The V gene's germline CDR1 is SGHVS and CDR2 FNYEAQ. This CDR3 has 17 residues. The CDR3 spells CASSSGTGVWQGSPLHF. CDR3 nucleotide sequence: TGTGCCAGCAGCTCCGGGACAGGGGTTTGGCAGGGGTCACCCCTCCACTTT.

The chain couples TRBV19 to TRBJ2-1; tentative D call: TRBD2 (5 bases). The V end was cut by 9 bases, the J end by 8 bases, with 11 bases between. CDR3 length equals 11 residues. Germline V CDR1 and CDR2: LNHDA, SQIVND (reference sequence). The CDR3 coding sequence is TGTGCCAGCACCACTAGGGATGAGCAGTTCTTC. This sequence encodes CASTTRDEQFF.

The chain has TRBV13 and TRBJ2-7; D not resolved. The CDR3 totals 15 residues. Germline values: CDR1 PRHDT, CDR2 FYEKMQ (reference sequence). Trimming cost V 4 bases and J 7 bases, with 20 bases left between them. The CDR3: CASSWLQAPLREQYF. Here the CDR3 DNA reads TGTGCCAGCAGCTGGCTTCAAGCGCCTCTACGTGAGCAGTACTTC.

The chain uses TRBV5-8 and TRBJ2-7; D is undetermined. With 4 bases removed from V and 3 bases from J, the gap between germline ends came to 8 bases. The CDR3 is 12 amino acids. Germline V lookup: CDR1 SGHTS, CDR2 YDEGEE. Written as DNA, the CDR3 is TGTGCCAGCAGCCCCGGTGACTACGAGCAGTACTTC. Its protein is CASSPGDYEQYF.

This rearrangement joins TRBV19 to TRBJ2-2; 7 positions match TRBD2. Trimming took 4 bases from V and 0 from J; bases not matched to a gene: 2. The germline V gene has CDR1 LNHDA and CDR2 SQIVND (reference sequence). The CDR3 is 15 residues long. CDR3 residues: CASSTLAANTGELFF. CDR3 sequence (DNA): TGTGCCAGTAGTACGCTAGCGGCGAACACCGGGGAGCTGTTTTTT.

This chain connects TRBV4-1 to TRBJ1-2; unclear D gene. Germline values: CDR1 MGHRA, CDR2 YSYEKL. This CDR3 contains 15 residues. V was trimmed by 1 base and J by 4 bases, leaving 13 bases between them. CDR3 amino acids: CASSQVFGSAYGYTF. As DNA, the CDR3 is TGCGCCAGCAGCCAAGTCTTCGGGAGCGCCTATGGCTACACCTTC.

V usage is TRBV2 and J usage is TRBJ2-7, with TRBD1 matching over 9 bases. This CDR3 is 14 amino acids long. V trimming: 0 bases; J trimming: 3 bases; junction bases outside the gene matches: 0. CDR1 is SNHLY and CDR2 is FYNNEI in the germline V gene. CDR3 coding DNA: TGTGCCAGCAGTGAAGCGACAGGGGGCTACGAGCAGTACTTC. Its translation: CASSEATGGYEQYF.

The CDR3 is CASSQPPPGHQAFF. DNA for the CDR3: TGCGCCAGCAGCCAACCCCCTCCGGGACACCAAGCTTTCTTT. The V call is TRBV4-1, the J call TRBJ1-1; D perhaps matches TRBD1 (6 bases). Germline lookup yields CDR1 MGHRA and CDR2 YSYEKL. This CDR3 has 14 residues. V was trimmed by 2 bases and J by 9 bases, leaving 16 bases between them.

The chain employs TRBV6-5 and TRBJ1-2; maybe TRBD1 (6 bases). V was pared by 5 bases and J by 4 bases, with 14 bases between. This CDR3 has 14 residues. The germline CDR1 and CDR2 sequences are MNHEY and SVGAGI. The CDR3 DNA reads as TGTGCCAGCAGTGAACAGGGAGGGGGCTATGGCTACACCTTC. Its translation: CASSEQGGGYGYTF.

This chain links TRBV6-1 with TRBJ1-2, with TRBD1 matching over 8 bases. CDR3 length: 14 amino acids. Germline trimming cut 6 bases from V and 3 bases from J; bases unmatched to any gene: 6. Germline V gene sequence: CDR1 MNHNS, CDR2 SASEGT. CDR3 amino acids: CASRRQGNDYGYTF. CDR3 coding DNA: TGTGCCAGCAGGCGACAGGGGAACGACTATGGCTACACCTTC.

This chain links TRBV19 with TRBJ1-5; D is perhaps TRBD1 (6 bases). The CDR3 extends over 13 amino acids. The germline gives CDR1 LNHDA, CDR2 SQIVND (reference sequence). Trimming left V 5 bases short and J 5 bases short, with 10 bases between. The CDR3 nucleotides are TGTGCCAGTAGTCCCGACAGGTATCAGCCCCAGCATTTT. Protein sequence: CASSPDRYQPQHF.

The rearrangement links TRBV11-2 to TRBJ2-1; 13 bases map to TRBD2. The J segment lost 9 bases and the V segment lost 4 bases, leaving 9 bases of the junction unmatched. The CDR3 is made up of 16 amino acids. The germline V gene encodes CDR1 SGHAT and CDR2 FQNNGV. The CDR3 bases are TGTGCCAGCAGCTCATCACTAGCGGGGGGGCGTTCTGAGCAGTTCTTC. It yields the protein CASSSSLAGGRSEQFF. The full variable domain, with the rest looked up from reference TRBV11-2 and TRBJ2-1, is EAGVAQSPRYKIIEKRQSVAFWCNPISGHATLYWYQQILGQGPKLLIQFQNNGVVDDSQLPKDRFSAERLKGVDSTLKIQPAKLEDSAVYLCASSSSLAGGRSEQFFGPGTRLTVL.

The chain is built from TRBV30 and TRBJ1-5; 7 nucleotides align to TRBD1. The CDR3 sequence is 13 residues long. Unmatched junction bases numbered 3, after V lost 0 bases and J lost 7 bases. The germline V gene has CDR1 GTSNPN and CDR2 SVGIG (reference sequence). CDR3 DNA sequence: TGTGCCTGGAGTGTACTACAGGGGCAGCCCCAGCATTTT. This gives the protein CAWSVLQGQPQHF.

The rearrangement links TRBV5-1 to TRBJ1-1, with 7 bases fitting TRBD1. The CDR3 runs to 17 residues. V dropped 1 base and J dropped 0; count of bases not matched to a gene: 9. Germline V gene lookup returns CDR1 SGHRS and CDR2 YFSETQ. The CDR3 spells CASSLTRGQLMNTEAFF. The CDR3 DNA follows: TGCGCCAGCAGCTTGACCCGGGGACAGCTTATGAACACTGAAGCTTTCTTT.

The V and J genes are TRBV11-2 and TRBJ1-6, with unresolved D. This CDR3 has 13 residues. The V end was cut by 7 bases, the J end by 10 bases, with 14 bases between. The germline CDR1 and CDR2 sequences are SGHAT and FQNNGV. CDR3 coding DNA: TGTGCCAGCACCCCGGGATGGGAATCACCCCTCCACTTT. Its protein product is CASTPGWESPLHF.

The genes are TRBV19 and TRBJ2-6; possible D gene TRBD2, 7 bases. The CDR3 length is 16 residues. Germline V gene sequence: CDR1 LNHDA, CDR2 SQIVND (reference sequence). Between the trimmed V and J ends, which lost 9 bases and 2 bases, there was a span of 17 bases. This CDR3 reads CASSIGGEAGANVLTF. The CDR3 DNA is TGTGCCAGCTCTATAGGGGGGGAGGCTGGGGCCAACGTCCTGACTTTC.

CDR3 region: CASSTSLAGGPNEQFF. The CDR3 DNA follows: TGTGCCAGCAGTACCTCACTAGCGGGGGGGCCCAATGAGCAGTTCTTC. The chain couples TRBV27 to TRBJ2-1; TRBD2 agrees at 13 bases. Germline CDR1 is MNHEY and CDR2 is SMNVEV (reference sequence). The CDR3 is made up of 16 amino acids. V lost 5 bases to trimming and J lost 6 bases; unmatched junction nucleotides: 7.

The CDR3 region has the DNA TGTGCCAGCAGCCCCTCTTGGCAGGGAATCGATGAGCAGTTCTTC. This codes for CASSPSWQGIDEQFF. The chain carries TRBV2 and TRBJ2-1; TRBD1 is a possible D gene (5 bases). V lost 6 bases to trimming and J lost 8 bases, with 20 bases between them. The CDR3 loop spans 15 amino acids. Germline-derived CDR1 and CDR2 are SNHLY and FYNNEI.

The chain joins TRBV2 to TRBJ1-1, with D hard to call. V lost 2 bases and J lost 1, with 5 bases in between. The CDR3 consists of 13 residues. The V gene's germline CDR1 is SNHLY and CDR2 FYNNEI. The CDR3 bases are TGTGCCAGCAGTGAACTACCGAACACTGAAGCTTTCTTT. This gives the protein CASSELPNTEAFF.

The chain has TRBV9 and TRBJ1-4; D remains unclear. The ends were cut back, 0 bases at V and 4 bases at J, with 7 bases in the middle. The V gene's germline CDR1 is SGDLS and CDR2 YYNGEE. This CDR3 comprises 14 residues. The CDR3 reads CASSVDGINEKLFF. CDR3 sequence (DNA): TGTGCCAGCAGCGTAGACGGGATTAATGAAAAACTGTTTTTT. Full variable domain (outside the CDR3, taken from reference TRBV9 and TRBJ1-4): DSGVTQTPKHLITATGQRVTLRCSPRSGDLSVYWYQQSLDQGLQFLIQYYNGEERAKGNILERFSAQQFPDLHSELNLSSLELGDSALYFCASSVDGINEKLFFGSGTQLSVL.

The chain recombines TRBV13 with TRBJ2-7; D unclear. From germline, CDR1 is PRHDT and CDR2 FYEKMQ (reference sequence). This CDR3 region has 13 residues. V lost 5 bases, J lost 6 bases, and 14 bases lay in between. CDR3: CASSPPRRGEQYF. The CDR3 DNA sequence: TGTGCCAGCAGCCCGCCCCGACGAGGCGAGCAGTACTTC. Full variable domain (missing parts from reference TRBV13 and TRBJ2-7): AAGVIQSPRHLIKEKRETATLKCYPIPRHDTVYWYQQGPGQDPQFLISFYEKMQSDKGSIPDRFSAQQFSDYHSELNMSSLELGDSALYFCASSPPRRGEQYFGPGTRLTVT.